These 28 T cell receptor beta chains originate from one sample sequenced in a study of radiotherapy plus CTLA-4 blockade in lung cancer. Clones were sequenced by immunoSEQ multiplex PCR, and TCRdb holds only the in-frame ones, with some missing. The repertoire holds about 51,000 clones, with around 75% as singletons. This specimen was peripheral blood, taken from a patient treated with radiotherapy plus ipilimumab. Receptors were obtained from a human donor with non-small cell lung cancer who had a complete response to radiotherapy plus ipilimumab.

J is TRBJ2-3 and V is TRBV19, with D perhaps TRBD2 (6 bases). The V gene lost 10 bases and the J gene lost 2 bases, with 13 bases spanning the gap. The CDR3 runs 13 residues. Germline CDR1 LNHDA, CDR2 SQIVND (reference sequence). DNA of the CDR3: TGTGCCATCGGGAGCAGTCTCACAGATACGCAGTATTTT. Translated: CAIGSSLTDTQYF.

This rearrangement joins TRBV6-1 to TRBJ1-2, with unresolved D. The V end lost 4 bases, the J end lost 6 bases, and 12 bases lay between the germline ends. CDR1 MNHNS and CDR2 SASEGT come from the germline V gene. This CDR3 is built from 13 residues. CDR3 coding DNA: TGTGCCAGCAGTGTCCAACTCCCGGATGGCTACACCTTC. This gives the protein CASSVQLPDGYTF.

The V call is TRBV2, the J call TRBJ2-1; 13 bases are shared with TRBD2. Trimming removed 7 bases from V and 7 bases from J; junction bases left unmatched: 7. The germline V gene has CDR1 SNHLY and CDR2 FYNNEI. The CDR3 spans 15 residues. The DNA of the CDR3 is TGTGCCAGCAACGAACTAGCGGGGGGGCGGAATGAGCAGTTCTTC. Translating gives CASNELAGGRNEQFF.

This clone has just a few counts. J is TRBJ2-7 and V is TRBV27; 10 nucleotides align to TRBD2. There are 16 residues in the CDR3. The V gene's germline CDR1 is MNHEY and CDR2 SMNVEV (reference sequence). J was trimmed by 3 bases and V by 0 bases; bases with no gene match: 5. As DNA, the CDR3 is TGTGCCAGCAGTTTATCAGCTAGCGGGAGTGGCTACGAGCAGTACGTC. Translating gives CASSLSASGSGYEQYV.

V and J are TRBV18 and TRBJ2-5; 8 nucleotides match TRBD1. Trimming took 5 bases from V and 4 from J; bases not matched to a gene: 12. Germline CDR1 is KGHSH and CDR2 is LQKENI. The CDR3 consists of 16 residues. The chain's CDR3 is CASSSSPGQEGETQYF. The CDR3 DNA reads TGTGCCAGCTCATCATCACCGGGACAGGAGGGAGAGACCCAGTACTTC.

The chain recombines TRBV18 with TRBJ1-1; 7 bases agree with TRBD1. Germline V gives CDR1 KGHSH, CDR2 LQKENI. V lost 0 bases to trimming and J lost 5 bases; unmatched junction nucleotides: 9. The CDR3 sequence is 16 residues long. The CDR3 coding sequence is TGTGCCAGCTCACCACCCCAGGGGGGCCGAGGAACTGAAGCTTTCTTT. This sequence encodes CASSPPQGGRGTEAFF.

The J gene is TRBJ1-2, the V gene TRBV7-2, with D perhaps matching TRBD1 (6 bases). V lost 4 bases, J lost 8 bases, and 17 bases lay in between. CDR1 and CDR2 from the germline V gene are SGHTA and FQGNSA. There are 14 residues in the CDR3. CDR3: CASSSRWQGFGYTF. The CDR3 nucleotides are TGTGCCAGCAGCTCCCGGTGGCAGGGGTTCGGCTACACCTTC.

The chain couples TRBV5-4 to TRBJ2-5; possible D gene TRBD2, 6 bases. The DNA end favors TRBJ2-7, so the J call may be wrong. CDR1 SGHNT and CDR2 YYREEE come from the germline V gene (reference sequence). The CDR3 length is 16 residues. Here the CDR3 reads CASSLAGGGASYEQYF. The CDR3 bases are TGTGCCAGCAGCTTGGCAGGTGGAGGGGCCTCCTACGAGCAGTACTTC.

V is TRBV30 and J is TRBJ1-3, with D perhaps TRBD1 (5 bases). CDR1 is GTSNPN and CDR2 is SVGIG in the germline V gene (reference sequence). The CDR3 extends over 14 amino acids. The V end lost 2 bases, the J end lost 1 base, and 9 bases lay between the germline ends. Here the CDR3 reads CAWSRDRSGNTIYF. DNA of the CDR3: TGTGCCTGGAGTAGAGACAGATCTGGAAACACCATATATTTT.

This clone has a handful of counts. The chain has TRBV29-1 and TRBJ2-7; tentative D call: TRBD1 (6 bases). Trimming took off 2 bases at V and 6 bases at J, with 17 bases between the two ends. The CDR3 spans 14 residues. CDR1 SQVTM and CDR2 ANQGSEA come from the germline V gene. The CDR3 nucleotides are TGCAGCGTTGAAACCTCCACAGGGAAGAGCGAGCAGTACTTC. Residues: CSVETSTGKSEQYF.

This chain links TRBV10-2 with TRBJ2-5, with 10 bases aligning to TRBD2. The V segment lost 6 bases and the J segment 3 bases; nucleotides outside the gene matches: 7. CDR1 and CDR2 (germline): WSHSY, SAAADI. The CDR3 has 15 amino acids. In DNA form, the CDR3 reads TGCGCCAGCAGGGCTAGCGGGGGTGGTAAAGAGACCCAGTACTTC. Protein sequence: CASRASGGGKETQYF.

The chain recombines TRBV5-1 with TRBJ2-1, with D possibly matching TRBD2 (5 bases). Trimming cost V 2 bases and J 0 bases, with 9 bases left between them. Germline values: CDR1 SGHRS, CDR2 YFSETQ. The CDR3 is made up of 15 amino acids. This CDR3 reads CASSLGGSSYNEQFF. CDR3 sequence (DNA): TGCGCCAGCAGCTTAGGTGGGAGCTCCTACAATGAGCAGTTCTTC.

This chain links TRBV15 with TRBJ2-1; D perhaps matches TRBD2 (6 bases). The ends were cut back, 6 bases at V and 7 bases at J, with 19 bases in the middle. The CDR3 has 15 residues. Germline lookup yields CDR1 LNHNV and CDR2 YYDKDF (reference sequence). CDR3 in DNA: TGTGCCACCAGAGATCCGGGACTGGCTATAAATGAGCAGTTCTTC. This gives the protein CATRDPGLAINEQFF.

The V call is TRBV18, the J call TRBJ2-3; D unclear. The CDR3 contains 15 residues. V lost 2 bases, J lost 1 base, and 10 bases lay in between. Germline CDR1 is KGHSH and CDR2 is LQKENI. The CDR3, as DNA: TGTGCCAGCTCACCAGGCGCAGGCCGCACAGATACGCAGTATTTT. This sequence encodes CASSPGAGRTDTQYF.

The V call is TRBV7-9, the J call TRBJ1-2; weak D call: TRBD1 (5 bases). Germline lookup yields CDR1 SEHNR and CDR2 FQNEAQ (reference sequence). Trimming took 2 bases from V and 4 from J, leaving 17 bases between them. This CDR3 has 16 amino acids. The CDR3 here is CASSLWGSPGLYGYTF. DNA of the CDR3: TGTGCCAGCAGCTTATGGGGCAGCCCGGGCCTCTATGGCTACACCTTC.

The rearrangement joins TRBV4-1 to TRBJ2-1, with TRBD2 matching over 9 bases. The germline V gene encodes CDR1 MGHRA and CDR2 YSYEKL. Trimming removed 1 base from V and 6 bases from J; junction bases left unmatched: 10. There are 17 residues in the CDR3. CDR3 sequence (DNA): TGCGCCAGCAGCCAAGGGCGGGGGCGGGGGGGCCTCAATGAGCAGTTCTTC. This codes for CASSQGRGRGGLNEQFF.

This sequence joins TRBV5-1 and TRBJ1-1; TRBD1 might be the D (6 bases). V was shortened by 1 base and J by 6 bases, with 16 bases between the two germline ends. CDR1 and CDR2 (germline): SGHRS, YFSETQ. The CDR3 consists of 15 residues. The CDR3, as DNA: TGCGCCAGCAGCTTGTTGGCGGGGGCAGCGGCTGAAGCTTTCTTT. Residues: CASSLLAGAAAEAFF.

In its sample, this clone was seen a few times. The gene calls are TRBV7-2 and TRBJ1-3; D is unclear. The germline gives CDR1 SGHTA, CDR2 FQGNSA. There are 15 residues in the CDR3. V shed 2 bases and J shed 0 bases, with 8 bases lying between them. CDR3 in DNA: TGTGCCAGCAGCTTAACATCACACTCTGGAAACACCATATATTTT. Protein sequence: CASSLTSHSGNTIYF.

V and J are TRBV7-9 and TRBJ2-7, with TRBD1 matching 9 bases. Trimming took 5 bases from V and 5 from J; bases not matched to a gene: 10. There are 15 residues in the CDR3. Germline V gene sequence: CDR1 SEHNR, CDR2 FQNEAQ (reference sequence). This chain's CDR3 is CASSRLGTGLNEQYF. The CDR3 nucleotides read TGTGCCAGCAGCCGGCTTGGGACAGGGCTCAACGAGCAGTACTTC.

V is TRBV11-3 and J is TRBJ2-2; tentative D call: TRBD2 (6 bases). The CDR3 contains 15 residues. Germline V gives CDR1 SGHNT, CDR2 YENEEA. Trimming cost V 3 bases and J 1 base, with 9 bases left between them. For the CDR3, the DNA is TGTGCCAGCAGCTTGAGGAGGGGGAACACCGGGGAGCTGTTTTTT. It is translated as CASSLRRGNTGELFF.

The gene calls are TRBV5-4 and TRBJ2-3, with TRBD1 as a possible D gene (5 bases). Trimming left V 0 bases short and J 5 bases short, with 13 bases between. In germline, CDR1 is SGHNT, CDR2 YYREEE (reference sequence). The CDR3 contains 15 residues. The CDR3 nucleotides are TGTGCCAGCAGCTTGGATCGCTCTAGGGGAGATACGCAGTATTTT. Translating gives CASSLDRSRGDTQYF. Variable domain in full (rest from reference TRBV5-4 and TRBJ2-3): ETGVTQSPTHLIKTRGQQVTLRCSSQSGHNTVSWYQQALGQGPQFIFQYYREEENGRGNFPPRFSGLQFPNYSSELNVNALELDDSALYLCASSLDRSRGDTQYFGPGTRLTVL.

The chain has TRBV15 and TRBJ1-3; 11 nucleotides match TRBD1. The junction had 6 bases not matched to a gene; V was cut back by 2 bases and J by 0 bases. Germline V gives CDR1 LNHNV, CDR2 YYDKDF (reference sequence). The CDR3 has 18 amino acids. As DNA, the CDR3 is TGTGCCACCAGCAGAACTCCGGGACAGGGGGACTCTGGAAACACCATATATTTT. As protein: CATSRTPGQGDSGNTIYF.

The rearrangement joins TRBV14 to TRBJ1-4; D is possibly TRBD1 (6 bases). Germline loops: CDR1 SGHDN, CDR2 FVKESK. The V end lost 1 base, the J end lost 8 bases, and 17 bases lay between the germline ends. This CDR3 has 16 residues. The chain's CDR3 is CASSQGLGASEEKLFF. In nucleotides, the CDR3 is TGTGCCAGCAGCCAAGGGCTGGGGGCCTCTGAGGAAAAACTGTTTTTT.

This clone was seen more than once but under ten times. The chain couples TRBV7-9 to TRBJ1-4, with a weak D call TRBD1 (5 bases). Germline CDR1 reads SEHNR; CDR2 reads FQNEAQ (reference sequence). There are 13 residues in the CDR3. Trimming stripped 7 bases from V and 8 bases from J, with 14 bases between. The CDR3 sequence: CASNTGVGEKLFF. The CDR3 coding sequence is TGTGCCAGCAACACGGGGGTTGGGGAAAAACTGTTTTTT.

The chain uses TRBV11-2 and TRBJ2-7; D is uncertain. Looked up from germline, CDR1 is SGHAT and CDR2 is FQNNGV. The CDR3 sequence is 14 residues long. V was trimmed by 3 bases and J by 0 bases, leaving 9 bases between them. Here the CDR3 DNA reads TGTGCCAGCAGCTTGCGTCGGGTCTCCTACGAGCAGTACTTC. Translated: CASSLRRVSYEQYF.

V gene TRBV11-2 combines with J gene TRBJ2-3; 7 positions agree with TRBD2. This CDR3 contains 15 residues. Germline-derived CDR1 and CDR2 are SGHAT and FQNNGV. Trimming at V came to 2 bases and at J to 6 bases, leaving 8 bases not matched to a gene. The CDR3 is CASSLNLAATDTQYF. As DNA, the CDR3 is TGTGCCAGCAGCTTAAACCTAGCGGCGACGGATACGCAGTATTTT.

This chain links TRBV7-9 with TRBJ2-3; maybe TRBD2 (5 bases). CDR1 SEHNR and CDR2 FQNEAQ come from the germline V gene (reference sequence). The CDR3 runs to 15 residues. The ends were cut back, 2 bases at V and 0 bases at J, with 9 bases in the middle. The CDR3 nucleotides are TGTGCCAGCAGCTTATTTGGGGAGAGCACAGATACGCAGTATTTT. Its translation: CASSLFGESTDTQYF.

This clone has more than one count but fewer than ten. The chain has TRBV19 and TRBJ1-2, with 7 bases identical to TRBD1. CDR1 LNHDA and CDR2 SQIVND come from the germline V gene (reference sequence). The ends lost 3 bases at V and 6 bases at J; junction bases unmatched: 16. The CDR3 contains 17 residues. This CDR3 is CASSMFLIIRTGHGYTF. In nucleotides, the CDR3 is TGTGCCAGTAGTATGTTCCTAATAATCAGGACAGGCCATGGCTACACCTTC.